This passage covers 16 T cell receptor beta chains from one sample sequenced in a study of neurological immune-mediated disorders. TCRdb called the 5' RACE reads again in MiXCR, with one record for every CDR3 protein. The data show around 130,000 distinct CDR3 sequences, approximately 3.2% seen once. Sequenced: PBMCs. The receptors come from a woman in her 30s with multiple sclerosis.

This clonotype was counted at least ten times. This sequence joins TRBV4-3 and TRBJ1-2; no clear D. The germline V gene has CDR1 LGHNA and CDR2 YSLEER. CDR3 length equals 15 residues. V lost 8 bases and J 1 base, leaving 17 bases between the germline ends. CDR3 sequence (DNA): TGCGCCAGCGGGTCGTGGCTCGGGGTTAACTATGGCTACACCTTC. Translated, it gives CASGSWLGVNYGYTF.

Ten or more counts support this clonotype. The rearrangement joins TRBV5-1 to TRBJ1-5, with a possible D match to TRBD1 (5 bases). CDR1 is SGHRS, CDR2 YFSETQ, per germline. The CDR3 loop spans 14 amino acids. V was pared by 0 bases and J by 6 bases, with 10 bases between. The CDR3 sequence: CASSLEGAGQPQHF. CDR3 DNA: TGCGCCAGCAGCTTGGAAGGGGCGGGTCAGCCCCAGCATTTT.

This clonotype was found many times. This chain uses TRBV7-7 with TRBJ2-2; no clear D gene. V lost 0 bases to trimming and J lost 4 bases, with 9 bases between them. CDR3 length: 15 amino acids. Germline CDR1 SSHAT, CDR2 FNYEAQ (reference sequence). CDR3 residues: CASSLALPPTGELFF. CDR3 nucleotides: TGTGCCAGCAGCTTAGCACTCCCGCCCACCGGGGAGCTGTTTTTT.

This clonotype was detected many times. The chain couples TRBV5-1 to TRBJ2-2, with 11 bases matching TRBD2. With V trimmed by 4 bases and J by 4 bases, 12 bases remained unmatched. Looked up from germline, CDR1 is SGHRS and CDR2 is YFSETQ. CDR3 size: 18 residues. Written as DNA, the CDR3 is TGCGCCAGCAGCCCCCTAGCGGGGGGCGTCAGCGGCACCGGGGAGCTGTTTTTT. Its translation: CASSPLAGGVSGTGELFF.

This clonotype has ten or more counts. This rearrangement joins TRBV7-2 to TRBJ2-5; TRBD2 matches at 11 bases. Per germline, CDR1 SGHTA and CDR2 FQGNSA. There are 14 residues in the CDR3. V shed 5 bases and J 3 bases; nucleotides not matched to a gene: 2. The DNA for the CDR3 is TGTGCCAGCAGCAAGGGACTAGCGGAAGAGACCCAGTACTTC. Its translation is CASSKGLAEETQYF.

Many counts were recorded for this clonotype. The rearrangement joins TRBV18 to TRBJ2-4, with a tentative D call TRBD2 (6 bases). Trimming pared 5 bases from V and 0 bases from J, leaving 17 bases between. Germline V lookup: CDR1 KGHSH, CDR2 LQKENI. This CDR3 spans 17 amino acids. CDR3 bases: TGTGCCAGCTCAGAGCCTGTCCGGGGACTAGCCAAAAACATTCAGTACTTC. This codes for CASSEPVRGLAKNIQYF.

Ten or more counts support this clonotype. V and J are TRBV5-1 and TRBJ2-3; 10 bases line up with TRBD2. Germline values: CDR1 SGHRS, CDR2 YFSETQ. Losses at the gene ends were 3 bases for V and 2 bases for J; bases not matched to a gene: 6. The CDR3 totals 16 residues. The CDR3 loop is CASSSRTSGATDTQYF. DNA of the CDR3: TGCGCCAGCAGCTCCCGGACTAGCGGAGCCACAGATACGCAGTATTTT.

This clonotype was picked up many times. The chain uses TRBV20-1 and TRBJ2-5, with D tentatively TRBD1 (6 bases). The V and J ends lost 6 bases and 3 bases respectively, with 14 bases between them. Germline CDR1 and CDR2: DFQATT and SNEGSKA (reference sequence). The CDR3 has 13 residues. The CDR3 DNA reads TGCAGTGCGTCTGGACAGCAAGAAGAGACCCAGTACTTC. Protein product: CSASGQQEETQYF.

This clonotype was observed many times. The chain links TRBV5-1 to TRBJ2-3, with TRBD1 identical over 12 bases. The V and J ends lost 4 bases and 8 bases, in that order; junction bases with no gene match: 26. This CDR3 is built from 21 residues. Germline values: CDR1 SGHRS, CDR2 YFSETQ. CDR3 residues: CASSLRPPGQGAHLGRGTQYF. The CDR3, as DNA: TGCGCCAGCAGCCTAAGGCCCCCGGGACAGGGGGCCCATCTTGGGCGCGGTACGCAGTATTTT.

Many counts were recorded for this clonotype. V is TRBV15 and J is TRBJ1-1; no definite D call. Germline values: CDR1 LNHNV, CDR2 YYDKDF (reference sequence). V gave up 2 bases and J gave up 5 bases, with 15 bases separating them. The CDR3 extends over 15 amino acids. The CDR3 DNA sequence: TGTGCCACCAGCAGAAGACCGGATCTGGGGACTGAAGCTTTCTTT. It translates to CATSRRPDLGTEAFF.

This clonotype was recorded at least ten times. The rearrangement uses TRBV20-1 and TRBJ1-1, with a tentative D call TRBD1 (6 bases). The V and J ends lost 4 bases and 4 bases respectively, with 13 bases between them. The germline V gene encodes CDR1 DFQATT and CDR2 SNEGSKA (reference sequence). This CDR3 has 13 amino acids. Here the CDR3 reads CSATGGWITEAFF. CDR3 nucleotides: TGCAGTGCTACTGGGGGCTGGATCACTGAAGCTTTCTTT.

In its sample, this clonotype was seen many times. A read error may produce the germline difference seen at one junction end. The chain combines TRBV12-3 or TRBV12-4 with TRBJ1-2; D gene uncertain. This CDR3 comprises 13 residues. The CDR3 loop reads CASSLALVYGYTF. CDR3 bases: TGTGCCAGCAGTCTAGCCCTGGTCTATGGCTACACCTTC.

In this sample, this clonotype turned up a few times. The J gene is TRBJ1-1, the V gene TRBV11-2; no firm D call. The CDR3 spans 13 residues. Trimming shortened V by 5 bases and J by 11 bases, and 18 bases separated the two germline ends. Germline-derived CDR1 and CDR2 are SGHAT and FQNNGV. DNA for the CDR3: TGTGCCAGCAGCCGAGTCCTAGGAGGTAGTGCTTTCTTT. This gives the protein CASSRVLGGSAFF. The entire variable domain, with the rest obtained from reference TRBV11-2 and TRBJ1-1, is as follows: EAGVAQSPRYKIIEKRQSVAFWCNPISGHATLYWYQQILGQGPKLLIQFQNNGVVDDSQLPKDRFSAERLKGVDSTLKIQPAKLEDSAVYLCASSRVLGGSAFFGQGTRLTVV.

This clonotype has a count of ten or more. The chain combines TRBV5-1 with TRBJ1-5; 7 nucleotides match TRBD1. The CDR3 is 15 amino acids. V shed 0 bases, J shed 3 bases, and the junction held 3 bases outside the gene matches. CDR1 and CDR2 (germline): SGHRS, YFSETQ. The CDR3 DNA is TGCGCCAGCAGCTTGGCAGGGGGTCACAATCAGCCCCAGCATTTT. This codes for CASSLAGGHNQPQHF.

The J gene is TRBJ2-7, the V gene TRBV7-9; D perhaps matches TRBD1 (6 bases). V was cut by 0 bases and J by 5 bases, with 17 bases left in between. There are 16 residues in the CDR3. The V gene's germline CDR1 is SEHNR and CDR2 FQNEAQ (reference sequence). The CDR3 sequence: CASSLARGTLGDEQYF. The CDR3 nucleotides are TGTGCCAGCAGCTTAGCGAGGGGGACCCTTGGCGACGAGCAGTACTTC.

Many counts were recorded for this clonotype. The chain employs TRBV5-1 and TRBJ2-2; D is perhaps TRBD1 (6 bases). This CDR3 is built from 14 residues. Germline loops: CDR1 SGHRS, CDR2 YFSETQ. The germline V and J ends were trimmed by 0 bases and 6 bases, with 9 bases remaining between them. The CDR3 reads CASSLEQGAGELFF. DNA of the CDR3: TGCGCCAGCAGCTTGGAACAGGGTGCCGGGGAGCTGTTTTTT.